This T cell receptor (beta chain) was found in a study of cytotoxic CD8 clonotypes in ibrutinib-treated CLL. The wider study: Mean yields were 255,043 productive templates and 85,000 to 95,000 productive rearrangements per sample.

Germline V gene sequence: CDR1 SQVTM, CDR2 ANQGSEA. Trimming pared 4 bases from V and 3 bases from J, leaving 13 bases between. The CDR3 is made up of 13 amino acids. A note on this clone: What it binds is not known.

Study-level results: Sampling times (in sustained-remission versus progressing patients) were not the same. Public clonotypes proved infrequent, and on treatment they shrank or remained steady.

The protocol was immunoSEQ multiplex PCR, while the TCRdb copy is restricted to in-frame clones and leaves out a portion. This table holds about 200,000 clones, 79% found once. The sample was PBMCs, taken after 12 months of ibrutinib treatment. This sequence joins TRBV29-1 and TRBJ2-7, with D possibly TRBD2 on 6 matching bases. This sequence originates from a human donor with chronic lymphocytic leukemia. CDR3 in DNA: TGCAGCGTTGCTAGCGCGACGAGCTACGAGCAGTACTTC. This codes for CSVASATSYEQYF.